The entry below gives a single T cell receptor beta chain sequence along with its context. The sample comes from a study of PD-L1 blockade in urothelial cancer. Profiling relied on immunoSEQ multiplex PCR, and the TCRdb table lists in-frame clones only, not all of them. The table lists around 130,000 clones, around 85% of them singletons. This CDR3 spans 14 amino acids. Germline assignment: CDR1 KGHSH and CDR2 LQKENI. The ends lost 5 bases at V and 2 bases at J; junction bases unmatched: 5. Stated time point: pretreatment peripheral blood. Sequencing used PBMCs, obtained around atezolizumab (anti-PD-L1) treatment. This chain uses TRBV18 with TRBJ1-1, with 7 nucleotides matching TRBD1. The clonotype comes from a man aged 50 or older with urothelial cancer. This CDR3 is CASSSTGTNTEAFF. For the CDR3, the DNA is TGTGCCAGCTCATCGACAGGGACAAACACTGAAGCTTTCTTT.